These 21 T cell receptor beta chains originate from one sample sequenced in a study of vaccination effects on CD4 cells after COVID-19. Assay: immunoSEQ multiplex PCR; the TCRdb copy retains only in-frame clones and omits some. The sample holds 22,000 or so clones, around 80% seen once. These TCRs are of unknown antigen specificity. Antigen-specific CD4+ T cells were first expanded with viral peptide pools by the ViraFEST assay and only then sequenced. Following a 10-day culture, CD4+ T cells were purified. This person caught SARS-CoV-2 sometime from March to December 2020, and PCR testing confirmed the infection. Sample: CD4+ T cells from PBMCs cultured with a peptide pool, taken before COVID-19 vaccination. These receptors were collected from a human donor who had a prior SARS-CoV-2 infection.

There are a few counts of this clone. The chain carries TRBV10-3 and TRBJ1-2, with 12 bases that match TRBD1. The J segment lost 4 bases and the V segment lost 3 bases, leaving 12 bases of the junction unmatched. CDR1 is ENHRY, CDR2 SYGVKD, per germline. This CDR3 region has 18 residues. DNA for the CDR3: TGTGCCATCAGTGAATACTTACCGGGACAGGGGGCAGGCTATGGCTACACCTTC. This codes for CAISEYLPGQGAGYGYTF.

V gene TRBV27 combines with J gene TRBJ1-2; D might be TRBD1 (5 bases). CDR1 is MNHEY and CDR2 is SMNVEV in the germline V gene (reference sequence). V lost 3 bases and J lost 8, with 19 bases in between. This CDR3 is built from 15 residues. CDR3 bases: TGTGCCAGCAGTTTCGGGCAGGGCTTTGACGGCGGCTACACCTTC. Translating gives CASSFGQGFDGGYTF.

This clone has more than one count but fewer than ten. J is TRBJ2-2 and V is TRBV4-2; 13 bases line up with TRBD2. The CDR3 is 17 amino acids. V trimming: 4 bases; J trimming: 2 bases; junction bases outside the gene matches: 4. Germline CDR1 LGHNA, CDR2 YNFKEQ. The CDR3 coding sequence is TGTGCCAGCAGCCTACTAGCGGGGGGGTCCAACACCGGGGAGCTGTTTTTT. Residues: CASSLLAGGSNTGELFF.

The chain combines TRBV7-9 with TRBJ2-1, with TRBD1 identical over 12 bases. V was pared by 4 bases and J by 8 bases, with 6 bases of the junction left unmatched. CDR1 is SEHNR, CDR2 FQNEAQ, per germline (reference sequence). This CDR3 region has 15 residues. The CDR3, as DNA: TGTGCCAGCAGCTCCTTCGGGACAGGGGGCCATGAGCAGTTCTTC. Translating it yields CASSSFGTGGHEQFF.

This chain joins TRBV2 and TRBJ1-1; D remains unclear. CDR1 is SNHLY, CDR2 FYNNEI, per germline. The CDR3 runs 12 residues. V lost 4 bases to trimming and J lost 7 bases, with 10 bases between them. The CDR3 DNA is TGTGCCAGCAGTGCCACGGTGGATGAAGCTTTCTTT. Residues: CASSATVDEAFF.

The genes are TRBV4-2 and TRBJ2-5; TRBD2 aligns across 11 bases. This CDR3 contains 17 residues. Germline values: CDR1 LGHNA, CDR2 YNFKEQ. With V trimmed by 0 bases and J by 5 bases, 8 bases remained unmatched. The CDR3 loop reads CASSQDLAGGRRETQYF. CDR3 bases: TGTGCCAGCAGCCAAGATTTAGCGGGGGGGCGTCGGGAGACCCAGTACTTC.

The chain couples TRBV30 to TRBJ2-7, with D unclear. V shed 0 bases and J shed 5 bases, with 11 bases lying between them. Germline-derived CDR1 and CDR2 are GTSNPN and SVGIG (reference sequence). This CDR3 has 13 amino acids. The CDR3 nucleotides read TGTGCCTGGAGTGTAATCCCACCCAACGAGCAGTACTTC. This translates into CAWSVIPPNEQYF.

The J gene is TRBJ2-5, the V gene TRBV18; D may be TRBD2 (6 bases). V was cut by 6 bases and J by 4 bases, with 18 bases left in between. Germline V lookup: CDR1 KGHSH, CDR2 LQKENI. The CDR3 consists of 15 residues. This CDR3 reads CASSEGLGVGETQYF. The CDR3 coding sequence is TGTGCCAGCTCGGAGGGACTCGGTGTCGGAGAGACCCAGTACTTC.

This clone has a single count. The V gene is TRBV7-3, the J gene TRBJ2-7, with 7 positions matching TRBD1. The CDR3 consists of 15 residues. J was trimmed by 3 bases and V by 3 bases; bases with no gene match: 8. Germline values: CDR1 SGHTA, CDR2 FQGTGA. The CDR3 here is CASSFIPDRVYEQYF. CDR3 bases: TGTGCCAGCAGCTTTATCCCTGACAGGGTCTACGAGCAGTACTTC.

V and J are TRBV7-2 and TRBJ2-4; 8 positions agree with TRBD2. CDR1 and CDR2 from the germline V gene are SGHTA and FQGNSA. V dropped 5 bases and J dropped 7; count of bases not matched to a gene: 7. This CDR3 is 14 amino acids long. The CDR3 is CASSSTGTRNIQYF. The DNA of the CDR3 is TGTGCCAGCAGCAGCACCGGGACTAGGAACATTCAGTACTTC.

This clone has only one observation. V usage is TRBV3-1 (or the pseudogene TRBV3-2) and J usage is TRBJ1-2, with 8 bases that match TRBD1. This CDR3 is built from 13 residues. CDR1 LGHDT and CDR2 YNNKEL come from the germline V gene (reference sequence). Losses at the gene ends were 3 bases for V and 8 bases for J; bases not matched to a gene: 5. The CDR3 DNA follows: TGTGCCAGCAGCCACGGACAGGGTGAGGGCTACACCTTC. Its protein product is CASSHGQGEGYTF.

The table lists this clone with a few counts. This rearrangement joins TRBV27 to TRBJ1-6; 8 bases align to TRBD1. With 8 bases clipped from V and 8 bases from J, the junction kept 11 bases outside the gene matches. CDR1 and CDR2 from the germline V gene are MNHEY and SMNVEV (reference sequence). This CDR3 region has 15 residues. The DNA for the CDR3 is TGTGCCAGCGGAACAGGGGGACCGTTGTATTCACCCCTCCACTTT. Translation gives CASGTGGPLYSPLHF.

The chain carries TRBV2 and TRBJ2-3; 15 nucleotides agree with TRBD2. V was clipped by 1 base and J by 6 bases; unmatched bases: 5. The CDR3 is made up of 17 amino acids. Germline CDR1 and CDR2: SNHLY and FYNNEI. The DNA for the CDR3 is TGTGCCAGCAGTGAAGGGACTAGCGGGAGGGCCGTCGATACGCAGTATTTT. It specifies CASSEGTSGRAVDTQYF.

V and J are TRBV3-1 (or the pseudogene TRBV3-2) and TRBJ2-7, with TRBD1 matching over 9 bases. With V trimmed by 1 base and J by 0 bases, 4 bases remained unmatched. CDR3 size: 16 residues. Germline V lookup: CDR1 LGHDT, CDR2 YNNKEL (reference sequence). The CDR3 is CASSQAGTGSSYEQYF. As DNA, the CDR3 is TGTGCCAGCAGCCAAGCCGGGACAGGGAGCTCCTACGAGCAGTACTTC.

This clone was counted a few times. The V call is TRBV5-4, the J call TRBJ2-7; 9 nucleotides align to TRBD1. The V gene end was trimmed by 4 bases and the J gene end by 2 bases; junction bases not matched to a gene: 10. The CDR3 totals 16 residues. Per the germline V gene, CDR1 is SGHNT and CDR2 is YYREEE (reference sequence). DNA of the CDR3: TGTGCCAGCAGCCGAGGGCCGGGACAGGGAACCTACGAGCAGTACTTC. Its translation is CASSRGPGQGTYEQYF.

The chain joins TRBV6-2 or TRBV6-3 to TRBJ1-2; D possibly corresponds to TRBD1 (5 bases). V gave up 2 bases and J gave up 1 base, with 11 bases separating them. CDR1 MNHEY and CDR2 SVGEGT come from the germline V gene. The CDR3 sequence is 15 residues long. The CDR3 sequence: CASSYLDRLNYGYTF. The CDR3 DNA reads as TGTGCCAGCAGTTACCTCGACAGACTTAACTATGGCTACACCTTC.

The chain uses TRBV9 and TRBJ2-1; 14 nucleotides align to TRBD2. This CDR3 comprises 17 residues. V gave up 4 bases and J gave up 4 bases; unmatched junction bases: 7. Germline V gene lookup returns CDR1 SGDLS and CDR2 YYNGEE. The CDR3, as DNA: TGTGCCAGCAGCCGGGGACTAGCGGGAGTATCATACAATGAGCAGTTCTTC. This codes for CASSRGLAGVSYNEQFF.

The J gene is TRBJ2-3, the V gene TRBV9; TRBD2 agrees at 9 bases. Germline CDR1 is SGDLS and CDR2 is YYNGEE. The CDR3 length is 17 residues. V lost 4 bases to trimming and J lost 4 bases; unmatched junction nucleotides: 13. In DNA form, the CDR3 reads TGTGCCAGCAGCCCCAGGGGGGGCGGGGGGGCCCCAGATACGCAGTATTTT. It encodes CASSPRGGGGAPDTQYF. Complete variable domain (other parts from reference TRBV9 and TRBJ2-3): DSGVTQTPKHLITATGQRVTLRCSPRSGDLSVYWYQQSLDQGLQFLIQYYNGEERAKGNILERFSAQQFPDLHSELNLSSLELGDSALYFCASSPRGGGGAPDTQYFGPGTRLTVL.

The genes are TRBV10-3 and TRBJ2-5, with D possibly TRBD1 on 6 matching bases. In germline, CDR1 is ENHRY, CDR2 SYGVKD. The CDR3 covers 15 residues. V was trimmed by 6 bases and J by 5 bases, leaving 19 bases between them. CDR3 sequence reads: CAISEGENWGETQYF. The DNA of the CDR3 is TGTGCCATCAGCGAGGGGGAAAACTGGGGGGAGACCCAGTACTTC.

CDR3 residues: CASSLGSGADTQYF. CDR3 sequence (DNA): TGTGCCAGCAGTTTGGGGTCTGGGGCGGATACGCAGTATTTT. This chain connects TRBV28 to TRBJ2-3; tentatively, D is TRBD1 (5 bases). Between the trimmed V and J ends, which lost 3 bases and 6 bases, there was a span of 13 bases. Germline assignment: CDR1 MDHEN and CDR2 SYDVKM. The CDR3 length is 14 residues.

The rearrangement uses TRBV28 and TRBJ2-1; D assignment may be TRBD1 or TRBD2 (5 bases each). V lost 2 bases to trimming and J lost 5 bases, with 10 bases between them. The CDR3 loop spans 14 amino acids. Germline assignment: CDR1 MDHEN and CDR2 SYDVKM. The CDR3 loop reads CASSLGGNNNEQFF. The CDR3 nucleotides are TGTGCCAGCAGTTTAGGGGGAAATAACAATGAGCAGTTCTTC.